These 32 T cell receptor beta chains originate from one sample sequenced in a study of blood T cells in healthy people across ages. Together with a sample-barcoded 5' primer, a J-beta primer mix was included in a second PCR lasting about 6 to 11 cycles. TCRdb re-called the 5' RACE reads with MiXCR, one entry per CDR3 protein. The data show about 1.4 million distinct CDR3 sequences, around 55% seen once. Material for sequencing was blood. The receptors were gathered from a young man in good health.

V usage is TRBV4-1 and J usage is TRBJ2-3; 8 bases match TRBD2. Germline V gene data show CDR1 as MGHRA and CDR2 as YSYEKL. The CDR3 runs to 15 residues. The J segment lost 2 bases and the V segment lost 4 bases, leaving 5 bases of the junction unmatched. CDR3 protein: CASSPSAGDTDTQYF. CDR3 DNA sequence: TGCGCCAGCAGCCCCTCAGCGGGGGACACAGATACGCAGTATTTT.

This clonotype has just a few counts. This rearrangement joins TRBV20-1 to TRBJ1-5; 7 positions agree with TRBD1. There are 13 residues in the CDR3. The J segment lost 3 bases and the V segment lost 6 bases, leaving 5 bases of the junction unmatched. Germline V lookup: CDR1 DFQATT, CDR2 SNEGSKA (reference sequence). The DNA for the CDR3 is TGCAGTGCGAAGGGACAGCACAATCAGCCCCAGCATTTT. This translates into CSAKGQHNQPQHF.

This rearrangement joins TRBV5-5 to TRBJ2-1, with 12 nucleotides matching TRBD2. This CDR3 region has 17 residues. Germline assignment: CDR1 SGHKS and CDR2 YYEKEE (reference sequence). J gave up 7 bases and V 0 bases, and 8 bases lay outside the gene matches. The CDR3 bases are TGTGCCAGCAGCTTGGGGTTCGGGCTAGCGGGAGGGAATGAGCAGTTCTTC. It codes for CASSLGFGLAGGNEQFF.

CDR3 in DNA: TGTGCCACCCAAACTACAGAAGGGATGGCTGAAGCTTTCTTT. Amino acid sequence: CATQTTEGMAEAFF. The chain has TRBV27 and TRBJ1-1; D is uncertain. V was pared by 10 bases and J by 6 bases, with 21 bases between. This CDR3 is 14 amino acids long. Germline-derived CDR1 and CDR2 are MNHEY and SMNVEV (reference sequence).

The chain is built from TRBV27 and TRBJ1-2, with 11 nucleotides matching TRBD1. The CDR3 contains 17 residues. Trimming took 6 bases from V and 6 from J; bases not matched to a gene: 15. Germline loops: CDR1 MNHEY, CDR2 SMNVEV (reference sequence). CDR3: CASSTGTGGSGTNGYTF. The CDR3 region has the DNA TGTGCCAGCAGCACTGGGACAGGGGGAAGCGGGACTAATGGCTACACCTTC.

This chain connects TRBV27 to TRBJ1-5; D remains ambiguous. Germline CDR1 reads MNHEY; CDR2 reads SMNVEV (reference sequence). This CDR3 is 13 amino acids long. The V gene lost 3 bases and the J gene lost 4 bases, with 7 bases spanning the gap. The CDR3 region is CASSFSLNQPQHF. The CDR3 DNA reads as TGTGCCAGCAGTTTCAGCCTGAATCAGCCCCAGCATTTT.

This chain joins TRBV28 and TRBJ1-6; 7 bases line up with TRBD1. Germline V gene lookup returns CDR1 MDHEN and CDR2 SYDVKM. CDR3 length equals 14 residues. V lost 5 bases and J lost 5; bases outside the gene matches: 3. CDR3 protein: CASSATGDNSPLHF. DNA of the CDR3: TGTGCCAGCAGTGCTACAGGGGATAATTCACCCCTCCACTTT.

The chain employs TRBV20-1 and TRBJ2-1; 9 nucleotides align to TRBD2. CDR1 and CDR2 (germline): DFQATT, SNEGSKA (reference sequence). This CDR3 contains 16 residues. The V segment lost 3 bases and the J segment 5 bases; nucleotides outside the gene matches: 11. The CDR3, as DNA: TGCAGTGCTAGTCCCTGGGCTAGCGGGAAAAACAATGAGCAGTTCTTC. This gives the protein CSASPWASGKNNEQFF.

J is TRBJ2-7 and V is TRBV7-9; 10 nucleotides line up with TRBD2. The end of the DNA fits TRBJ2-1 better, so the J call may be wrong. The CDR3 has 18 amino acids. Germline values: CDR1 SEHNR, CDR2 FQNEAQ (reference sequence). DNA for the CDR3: TGTGCCAGCAGCTCGTTGGATCCGGGACTAGCGTTTCGGGATGAGCAGTTCTTC. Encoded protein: CASSSLDPGLAFRDEQFF.

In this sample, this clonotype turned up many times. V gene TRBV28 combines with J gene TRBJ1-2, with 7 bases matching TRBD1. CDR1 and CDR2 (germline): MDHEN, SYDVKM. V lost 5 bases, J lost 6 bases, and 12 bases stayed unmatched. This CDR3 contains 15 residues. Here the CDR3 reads CASSPGTVLADGYTF. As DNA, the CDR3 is TGTGCCAGCAGTCCGGGGACAGTCCTAGCCGATGGCTACACCTTC.

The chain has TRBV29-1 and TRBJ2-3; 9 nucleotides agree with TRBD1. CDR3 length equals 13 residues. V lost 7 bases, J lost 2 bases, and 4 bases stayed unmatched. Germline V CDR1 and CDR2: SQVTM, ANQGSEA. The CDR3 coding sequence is TGCAGCGGTAGGGACAGGGACACAGATACGCAGTATTTT. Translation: CSGRDRDTDTQYF.

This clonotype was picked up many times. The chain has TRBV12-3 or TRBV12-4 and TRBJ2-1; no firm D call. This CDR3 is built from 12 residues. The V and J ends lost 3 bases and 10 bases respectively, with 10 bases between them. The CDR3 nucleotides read TGTGCCAGCAGTTTCGTCCTAGGCGAGCAGTTCTTC. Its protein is CASSFVLGEQFF.

The CDR3 sequence is CASSPRDSLVTYEQYF. In DNA, the CDR3 is TGCGCCAGCAGCCCTCGGGACAGTCTTGTTACCTACGAGCAGTACTTC. V gene TRBV4-1 combines with J gene TRBJ2-7; 7 nucleotides line up with TRBD1. The V and J ends lost 4 bases and 2 bases, in that order; junction bases with no gene match: 11. Germline V gene data show CDR1 as MGHRA and CDR2 as YSYEKL. The CDR3 runs 16 residues.

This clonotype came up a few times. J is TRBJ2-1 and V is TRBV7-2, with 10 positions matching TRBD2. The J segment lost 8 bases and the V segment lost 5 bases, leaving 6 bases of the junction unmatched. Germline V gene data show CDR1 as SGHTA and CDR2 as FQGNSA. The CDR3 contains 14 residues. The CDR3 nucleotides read TGTGCCAGCAGCGAAGCGGGGGGGCCCTATGAGCAGTTCTTC. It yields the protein CASSEAGGPYEQFF.

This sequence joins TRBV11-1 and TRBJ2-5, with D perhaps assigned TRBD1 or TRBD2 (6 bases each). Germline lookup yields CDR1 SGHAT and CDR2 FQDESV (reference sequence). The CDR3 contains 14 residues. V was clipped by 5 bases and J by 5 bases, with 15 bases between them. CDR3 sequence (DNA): TGTGCCAGCAGCCTCCGAAGGGGGGAGGAGACCCAGTACTTC. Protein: CASSLRRGEETQYF.

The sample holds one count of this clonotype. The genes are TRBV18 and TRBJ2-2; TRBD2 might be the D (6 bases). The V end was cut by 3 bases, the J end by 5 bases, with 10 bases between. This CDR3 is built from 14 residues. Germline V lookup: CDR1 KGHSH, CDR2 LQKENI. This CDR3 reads CASSPRDGTGELFF. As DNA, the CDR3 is TGTGCCAGCTCACCGCGGGATGGTACCGGGGAGCTGTTTTTT. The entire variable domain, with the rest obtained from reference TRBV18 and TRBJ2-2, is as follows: NAGVMQNPRHLVRRRGQEARLRCSPMKGHSHVYWYRQLPEEGLKFMVYLQKENIIDESGMPKERFSAEFPKEGPSILRIQQVVRGDSAAYFCASSPRDGTGELFFGEGSRLTVL.

The CDR3 DNA follows: TGTGCCAGCAGCGACGACAGGGGGCAGGGGGAGACCCAGTACTTC. It specifies CASSDDRGQGETQYF. V usage is TRBV12-3 or TRBV12-4 and J usage is TRBJ2-5, with 10 nucleotides matching TRBD1. CDR3 length: 15 amino acids. Trimming removed 6 bases from V and 5 bases from J; junction bases left unmatched: 9.

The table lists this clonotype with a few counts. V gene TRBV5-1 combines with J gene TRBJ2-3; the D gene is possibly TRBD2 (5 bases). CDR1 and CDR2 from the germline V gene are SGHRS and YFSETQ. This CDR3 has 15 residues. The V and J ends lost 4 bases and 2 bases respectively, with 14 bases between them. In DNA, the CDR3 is TGCGCCAGCAGCCTTGGGAGTGGAAACACAGATACGCAGTATTTT. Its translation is CASSLGSGNTDTQYF.

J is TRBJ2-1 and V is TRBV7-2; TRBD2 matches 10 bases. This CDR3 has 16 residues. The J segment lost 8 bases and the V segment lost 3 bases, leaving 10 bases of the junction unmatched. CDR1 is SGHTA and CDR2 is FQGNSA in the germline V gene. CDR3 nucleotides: TGTGCCAGCAGCTTTCCGACGACTAGCGGGCCTGATGAGCAGTTCTTC. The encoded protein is CASSFPTTSGPDEQFF.

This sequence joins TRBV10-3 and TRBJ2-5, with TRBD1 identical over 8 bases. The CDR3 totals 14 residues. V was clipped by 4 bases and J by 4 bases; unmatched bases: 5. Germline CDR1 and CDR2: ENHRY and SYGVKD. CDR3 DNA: TGTGCCATCAGTGCTCAGACAGGGGTAGAGACCCAGTACTTC. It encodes CAISAQTGVETQYF.

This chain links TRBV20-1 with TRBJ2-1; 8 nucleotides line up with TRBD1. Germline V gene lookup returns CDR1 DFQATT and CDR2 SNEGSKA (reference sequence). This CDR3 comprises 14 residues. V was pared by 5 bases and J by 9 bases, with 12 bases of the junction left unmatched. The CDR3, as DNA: TGCAGTGCTCAAGGACAGGGACTTTCCACTGAGCAGTTCTTC. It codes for CSAQGQGLSTEQFF.

The DNA for the CDR3 is TGTGCCAGCAGTCCCGACCTTATCTACGAGCAGTACTTC. Translated, it gives CASSPDLIYEQYF. V gene TRBV12-3 or TRBV12-4 combines with J gene TRBJ2-7, with D unclear. The ends were cut back, 5 bases at V and 3 bases at J, with 11 bases in the middle. The CDR3 extends over 13 amino acids.

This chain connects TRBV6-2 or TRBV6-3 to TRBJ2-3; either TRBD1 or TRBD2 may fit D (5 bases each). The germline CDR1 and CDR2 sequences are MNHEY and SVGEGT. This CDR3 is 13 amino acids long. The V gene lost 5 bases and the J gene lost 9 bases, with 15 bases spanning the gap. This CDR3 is CASSAGTTGTQYF. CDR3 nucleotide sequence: TGTGCCAGCAGTGCCGGGACCACGGGGACGCAGTATTTT.

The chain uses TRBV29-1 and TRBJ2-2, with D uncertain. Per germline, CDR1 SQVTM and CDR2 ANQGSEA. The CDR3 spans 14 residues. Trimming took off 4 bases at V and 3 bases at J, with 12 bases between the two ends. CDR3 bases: TGCAGCGTTGTCAGCCCGGTCGACACCGGGGAGCTGTTTTTT. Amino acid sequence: CSVVSPVDTGELFF.

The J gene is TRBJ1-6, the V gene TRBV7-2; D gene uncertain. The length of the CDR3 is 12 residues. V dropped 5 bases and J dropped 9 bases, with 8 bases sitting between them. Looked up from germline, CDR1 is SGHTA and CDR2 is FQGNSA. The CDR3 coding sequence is TGTGCCAGCAGCCTCCCGGTTTCACCCCTCCACTTT. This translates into CASSLPVSPLHF.

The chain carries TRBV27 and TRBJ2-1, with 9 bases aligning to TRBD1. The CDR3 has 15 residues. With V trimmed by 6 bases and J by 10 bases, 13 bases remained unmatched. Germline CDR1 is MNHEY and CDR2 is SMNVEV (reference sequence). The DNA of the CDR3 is TGTGCCAGCAGCACGGGACAGGGATTCTCCTACGAGCAGTTCTTC. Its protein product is CASSTGQGFSYEQFF.

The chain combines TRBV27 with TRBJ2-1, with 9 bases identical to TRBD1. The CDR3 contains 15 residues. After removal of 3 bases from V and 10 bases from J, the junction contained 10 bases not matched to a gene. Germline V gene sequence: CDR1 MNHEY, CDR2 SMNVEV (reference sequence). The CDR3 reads CASSFGTGLVYEQFF. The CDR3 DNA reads TGTGCCAGCAGTTTCGGGACAGGGTTGGTTTACGAGCAGTTCTTC.

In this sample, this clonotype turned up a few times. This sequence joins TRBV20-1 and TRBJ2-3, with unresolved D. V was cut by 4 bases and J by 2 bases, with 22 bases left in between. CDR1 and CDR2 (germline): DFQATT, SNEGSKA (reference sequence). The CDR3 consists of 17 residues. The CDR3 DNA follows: TGCAGTGCTACCACGGACCGACCCTATCGGTCCACAGATACGCAGTATTTT. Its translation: CSATTDRPYRSTDTQYF.

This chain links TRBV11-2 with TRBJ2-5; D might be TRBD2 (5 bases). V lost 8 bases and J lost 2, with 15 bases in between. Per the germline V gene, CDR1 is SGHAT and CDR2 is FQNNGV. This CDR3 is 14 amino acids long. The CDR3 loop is CASVPDGIQETQYF. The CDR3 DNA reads TGTGCCAGCGTACCCGACGGGATACAAGAGACCCAGTACTTC.

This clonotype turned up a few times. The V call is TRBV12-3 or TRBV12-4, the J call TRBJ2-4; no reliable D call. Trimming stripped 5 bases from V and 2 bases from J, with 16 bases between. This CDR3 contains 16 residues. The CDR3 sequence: CASSLYFPASKNIQYF. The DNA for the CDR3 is TGTGCCAGCAGTCTCTACTTCCCCGCCTCCAAAAACATTCAGTACTTC.

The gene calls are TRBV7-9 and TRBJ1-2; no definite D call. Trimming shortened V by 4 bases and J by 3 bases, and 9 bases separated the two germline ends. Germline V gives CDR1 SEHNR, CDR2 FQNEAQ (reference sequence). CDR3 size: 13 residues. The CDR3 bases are TGTGCCAGCAGCTCGGAACTCGACTATGGCTACACCTTC. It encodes CASSSELDYGYTF.

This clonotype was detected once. CDR3 loop: CASSFSGQIDNYGYTF. CDR3 in DNA: TGTGCCAGCAGTTTTAGCGGACAGATAGATAACTATGGCTACACCTTC. The chain recombines TRBV12-3 or TRBV12-4 with TRBJ1-2, with D perhaps matching TRBD1 (6 bases). V gave up 3 bases and J gave up 1 base, with 15 bases separating them. CDR3 length: 16 residues.